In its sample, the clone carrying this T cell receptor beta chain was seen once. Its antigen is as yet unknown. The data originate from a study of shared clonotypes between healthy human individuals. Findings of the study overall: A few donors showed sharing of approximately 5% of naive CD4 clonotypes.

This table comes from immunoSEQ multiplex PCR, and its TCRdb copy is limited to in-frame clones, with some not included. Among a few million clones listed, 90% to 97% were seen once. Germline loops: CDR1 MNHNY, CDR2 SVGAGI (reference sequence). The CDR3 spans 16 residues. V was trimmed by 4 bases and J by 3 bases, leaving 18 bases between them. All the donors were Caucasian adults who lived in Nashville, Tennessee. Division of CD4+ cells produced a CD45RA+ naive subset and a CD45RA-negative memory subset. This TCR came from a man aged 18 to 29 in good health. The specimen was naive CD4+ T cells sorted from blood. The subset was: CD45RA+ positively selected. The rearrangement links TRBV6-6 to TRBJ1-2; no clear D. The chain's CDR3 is CASSSPGIGVHYGYTF. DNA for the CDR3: TGTGCCAGCAGTTCCCCCGGCATCGGGGTACACTATGGCTACACCTTC.